This T cell receptor beta chain was recorded in a study of cytomegalovirus exposure and HLA in healthy donors. Notes on this clone: Its target is not known.

Findings and limits, study-wide: Immune exposure information comprised only CMV serostatus. A missense DCLRE1C variant was associated with V- and J-gene trimming of TCR beta chains in a later analysis, and an independent cohort replicated the association. TRBV6-2, TRBV6-3 and some other V segments were unresolvable in 87-base-pair reads. When presence/absence was analysed, sequencing depth was taken to be roughly uniform across donors.

PCR primers comprised 60 Vbeta and 13 Jbeta primers. Repertoires were generated with immunoSEQ multiplex PCR, while TCRdb's copy carries only in-frame clones and drops some. The table lists 150,000 to 250,000 clones, around 78% of them singletons. CDR3 length: 15 amino acids. From germline, CDR1 is SGDLS and CDR2 YYNGEE. The V and J ends lost 0 bases and 2 bases respectively, with 12 bases between them. V is TRBV9 and J is TRBJ2-7, with D possibly matching TRBD2 (6 bases). This sequence originates from a young man in good health and CMV-seronegative. The sequenced material came from PBMCs. The CDR3, as DNA: TGTGCCAGCAGCGTAGGGGATAGCGGAGCCTACGAGCAGTACTTC. This codes for CASSVGDSGAYEQYF. The full variable domain, completed using reference TRBV9 and TRBJ2-7, is DSGVTQTPKHLITATGQRVTLRCSPRSGDLSVYWYQQSLDQGLQFLIQYYNGEERAKGNILERFSAQQFPDLHSELNLSSLELGDSALYFCASSVGDSGAYEQYFGPGTRLTVT.